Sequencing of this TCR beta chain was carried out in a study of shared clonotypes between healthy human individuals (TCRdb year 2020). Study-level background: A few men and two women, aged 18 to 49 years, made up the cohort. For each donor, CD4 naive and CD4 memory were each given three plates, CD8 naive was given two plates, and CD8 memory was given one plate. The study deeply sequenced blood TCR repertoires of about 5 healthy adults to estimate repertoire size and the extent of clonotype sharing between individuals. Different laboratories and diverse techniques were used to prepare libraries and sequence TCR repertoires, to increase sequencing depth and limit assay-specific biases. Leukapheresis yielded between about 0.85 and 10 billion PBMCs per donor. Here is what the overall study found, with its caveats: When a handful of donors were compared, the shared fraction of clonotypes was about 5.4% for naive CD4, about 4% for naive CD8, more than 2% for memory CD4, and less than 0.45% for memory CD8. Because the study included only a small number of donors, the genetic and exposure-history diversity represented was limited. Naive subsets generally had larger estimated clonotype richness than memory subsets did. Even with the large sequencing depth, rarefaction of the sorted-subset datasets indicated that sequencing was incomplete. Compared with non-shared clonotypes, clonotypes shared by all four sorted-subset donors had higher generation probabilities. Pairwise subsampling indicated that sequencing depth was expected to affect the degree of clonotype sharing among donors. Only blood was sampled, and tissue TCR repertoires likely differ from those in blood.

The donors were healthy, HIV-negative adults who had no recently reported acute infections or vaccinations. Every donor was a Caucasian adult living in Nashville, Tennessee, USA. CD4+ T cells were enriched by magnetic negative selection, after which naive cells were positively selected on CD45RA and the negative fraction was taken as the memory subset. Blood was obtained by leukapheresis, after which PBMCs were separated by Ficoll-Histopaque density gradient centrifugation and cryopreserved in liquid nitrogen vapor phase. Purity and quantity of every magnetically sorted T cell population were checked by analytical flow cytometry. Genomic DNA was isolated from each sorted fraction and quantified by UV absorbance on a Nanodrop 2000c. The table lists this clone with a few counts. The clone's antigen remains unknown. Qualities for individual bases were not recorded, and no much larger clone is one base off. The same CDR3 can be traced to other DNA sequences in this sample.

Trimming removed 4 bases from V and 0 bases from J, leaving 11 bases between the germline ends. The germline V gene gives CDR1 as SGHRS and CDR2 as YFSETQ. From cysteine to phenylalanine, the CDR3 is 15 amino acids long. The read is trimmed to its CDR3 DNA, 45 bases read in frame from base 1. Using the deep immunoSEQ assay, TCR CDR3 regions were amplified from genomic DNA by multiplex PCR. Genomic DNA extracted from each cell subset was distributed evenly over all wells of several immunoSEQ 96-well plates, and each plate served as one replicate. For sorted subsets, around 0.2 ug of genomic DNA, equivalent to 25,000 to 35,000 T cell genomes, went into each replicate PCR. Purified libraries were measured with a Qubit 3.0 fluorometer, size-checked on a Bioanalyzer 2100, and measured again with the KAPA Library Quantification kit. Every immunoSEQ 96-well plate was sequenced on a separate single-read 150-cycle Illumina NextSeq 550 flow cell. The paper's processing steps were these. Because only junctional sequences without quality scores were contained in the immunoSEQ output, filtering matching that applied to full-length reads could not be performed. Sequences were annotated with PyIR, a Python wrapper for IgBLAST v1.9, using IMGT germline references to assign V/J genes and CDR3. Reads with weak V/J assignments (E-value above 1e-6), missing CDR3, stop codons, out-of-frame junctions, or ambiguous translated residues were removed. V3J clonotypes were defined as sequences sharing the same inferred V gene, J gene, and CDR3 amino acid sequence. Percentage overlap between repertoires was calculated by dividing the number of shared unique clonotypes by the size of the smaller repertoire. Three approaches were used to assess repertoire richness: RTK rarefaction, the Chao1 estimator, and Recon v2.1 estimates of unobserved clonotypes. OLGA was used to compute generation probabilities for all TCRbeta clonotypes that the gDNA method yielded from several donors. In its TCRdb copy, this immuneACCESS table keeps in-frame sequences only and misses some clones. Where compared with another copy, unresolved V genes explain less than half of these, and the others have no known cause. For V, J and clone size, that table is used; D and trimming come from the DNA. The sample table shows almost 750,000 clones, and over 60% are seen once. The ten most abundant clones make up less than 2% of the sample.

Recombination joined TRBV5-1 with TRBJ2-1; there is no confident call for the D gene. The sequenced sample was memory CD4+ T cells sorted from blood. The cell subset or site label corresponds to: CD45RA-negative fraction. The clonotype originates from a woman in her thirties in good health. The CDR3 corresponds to CASSKDSSSYNEQFF. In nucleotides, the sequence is TGCGCCAGCAGCAAAGACTCGAGCTCCTACAATGAGCAGTTCTTC.